This T cell receptor beta chain originates from a study of blood T cells in healthy people across ages (dated by TCRdb to between 2015 and 2017). Regarding the study in general: Template switching captured roughly one uniquely barcoded TCR beta cDNA molecule per two T cells in model experiments. To track age-related changes in TCR beta repertoire diversity, the study relied on deep sequencing normalized with unique cDNA molecular identifiers. The donors were split into four age groups: young (average about 15 years), middle-aged (39), aged (about 62) and long-lived (under 85). To avoid experimental bias, donors of different ages were randomly spread across the sequencing lanes. For two donors (one aged 18 to 29 and one aged 80 or older), the study analyzed two additional independent replicas of 1 million unique cDNA reads from the same blood draw. Study-level results and caveats: Conclusive comparison of naive and antigen-experienced compartments was prevented by the profiling of bulk unsorted PBMCs. Total diversity estimates from one million sequenced T cells were considered lower bounds and underestimates. Observed TCR beta diversity per million T cells fell roughly linearly with age, and a significant reduction was already apparent by age about 43. A strong correlation was found between observed TCR beta diversity and the percentage of naive T cells measured by flow cytometry. Because the CMV infection status of the donors was unknown, age-related changes in expanded clonotypes may potentially have been confounded. Compared with the aged group, more naive CD4+ T cells, fewer expanded clones and increased TCR diversity were shown by the long-lived group, suggesting age selection.

Comments on this clonotype: It lacks a known antigen. No clone much larger than this one lies a single base away; base qualities are absent.

The CDR3 numbers 14 residues from cysteine through phenylalanine. CDR3 DNA only is kept here, 42 bases in frame from base 1. Sequences SGHDT (CDR1) and YYEEEE (CDR2) are obtained from the germline V gene. Relative to germline, V is 4 bases shorter and J is 1 base shorter, with 11 bases between their ends. Library prep was done by 5' RACE. TCRdb lists the instrument as Illumina HiSeq 2500. A second roughly 6 to 12 cycle PCR used a sample-barcoded 5' primer and a J-beta primer mix. Each TCR beta cDNA molecule received a unique molecular identifier from a template-switch 5' adaptor carrying 12 random nucleotides. Each sample yielded at least 2.5 million CDR3-containing paired-end reads. First-strand cDNA was synthesized from all RNA with the Mint cDNA synthesis kit, primed by a TRBC-specific oligonucleotide. Following uracil-DNA glycosylase treatment, a first 18-cycle PCR with universal primers M1SS and BC2_uni_R was performed on all cDNA. The authors' analysis ran thus. Each sample was normalized by randomly selecting 1 million high-quality reads, each carrying a distinct molecular identifier. Instead of being binned into consensus sequences, reads with shared molecular identifiers were discarded. MiTCR, run with a Q25 quality threshold and the strictest error-elimination algorithm, handled CDR3 identification, clonotype clustering and error correction. Lower-bound total TCR beta diversity was estimated with a nonparametric unseen species model using Euler transformation. In TCRdb, the public reads were trimmed at Q25 with fastp and aligned with MiXCR, with productive beta chains retained. For every CDR3 protein sequence, its rows merge into one entry that carries the most common genes and DNA. TCRdb's processing, not the authors' own work, is the source of the V and J calls. Present in this sample are about 640,000 distinct CDR3 sequences, around three fifths of which were seen just once. Approximately 40% of the sample belongs to the ten largest clones.

Donors were 40 or so systemically healthy Caucasian individuals from Russia aged roughly 6 to 100 years. Ten milliliters of peripheral blood were drawn from each donor into EDTA-treated Vacutainer tubes. Ficoll-Paque density-gradient centrifugation was used to isolate PBMCs, with at least 7 million per sample. Total RNA was extracted from PBMCs with Trizol reagent, with at least 6 micrograms obtained per sample. The percentages of naive CD45RAhigh/CD27high T cells were determined by flow cytometry on a PBMC aliquot from every donor. Here the chain combines TRBV5-6 and TRBJ1-2; the D gene is possibly TRBD1, with 6 bases matching. This receptor was identified in a man aged 55 to 70 in good health. Material for sequencing was blood. In nucleotide form, the sequence is TGTGCCAGCAGCCGGGGGGGCTTTAACTATGGCTACACCTTC. It translates as CASSRGGFNYGYTF.